This T cell receptor (beta chain) was recovered during a study of Ad26.COV2.S vaccination and SARS-CoV-2 variants. Background on the study: A COV1001 Ad26.COV2.S trial-arm participant provided the sample. Ad26.COV2.S given intramuscularly, once or twice 56 days apart.

Sequencing was performed with immunoSEQ multiplex PCR; in TCRdb, only in-frame clones are kept and a portion is missing. This sample yields hundreds of thousands of clones, of which approximately 90% are seen a single time; roughly an eighth belongs to the top ten. This clone was counted only a few times. Regarding treatment: around 19 received Ad26.COV2.S at low or high dose, single or two shots; about 5 received placebo; per-sample allocation not given. Day 63 after the first injection of vaccine or placebo was the sampling time. This Boston cohort included adults aged 18-55 years. This CDR3 has 15 residues. CDR1 is MNHEY, CDR2 SMNVEV, per germline (reference sequence). V was clipped by 2 bases and J by 4 bases, with 15 bases between them.

The source was peripheral blood, collected in a trial of Ad26.COV2.S vaccine versus placebo. This rearrangement joins TRBV27 to TRBJ2-7, with D perhaps matching TRBD1 (6 bases). This receptor was obtained from a person between 18 and 65 years old who received the Ad26.COV2.S COVID-19 vaccine or a placebo. This CDR3 is CASSLEQGALYEQYF. CDR3 coding DNA: TGTGCCAGCAGTTTAGAACAGGGAGCACTTTACGAGCAGTACTTC.